This T cell receptor beta chain was identified in a study of CD8 T cells in Susac syndrome (dated by TCRdb to 2018 to 2020). The study in broad terms: Whether CD8+ T cell activation and differentiation in Susac syndrome was antigen driven was tested using repertoire sequencing. What the authors observed across the whole study: The number of individuals in the TCR sequencing and HLA analysis was acknowledged as relatively small.

Peripheral blood CD8+ and CD4+ T cells from healthy donors, Susac syndrome patients and multiple sclerosis patients were profiled using high-throughput TCR beta sequencing. Healthy donors were age- and sex-matched controls. CD8+ TEMRA cells were enriched by FACS, while bulk CD8+ and CD4+ T cells were purified by magnetic negative isolation. Blood was drawn into EDTA tubes, processed within 24 hours, and PBMCs were isolated by density gradient centrifugation. PBMCs destined for TCR sequencing were cryopreserved in liquid nitrogen and later thawed in a 37 °C water bath. The sorted or isolated CD4+, CD8+ and CD8+ TEMRA cells had a purity of 90% or higher. This clonotype has just one count. What antigen it recognizes has not been identified. Within one base of it there is no much larger clone, and no base qualities were kept. A single read constitutes weak evidence. Including cysteine and phenylalanine, the CDR3 has 14 amino acids. Kept here is only the CDR3 DNA, which spans 42 bases and is read in frame from base 1. Reading the germline V gene gives CDR1 SGHTA and CDR2 FQGNSA. The V end loses 5 bases and the J end loses 4 bases, and a stretch of 12 bases separates them.

RNA was extracted using the RNeasy kit, and about 0.45 to 1 microgram was reverse transcribed with random hexamers. TCR beta CDR3 regions were amplified with the immunoSEQ multiplex PCR assay covering 54 Vbeta and 13 Jbeta segments. PCR amplification bias was corrected using a synthetic template baseline for primer optimization and computational correction. The authors' pipeline ran thus. Reads were annotated to V, D and J genes per IMGT and analyzed with immunoSEQ Analyzer, keeping only productive sequences. Clonality was computed as one minus Shannon entropy normalized by log2 of the number of productive unique sequences. Public and private clones were assessed among the 100 most prevalent clones of each patient and control. Clones were defined as Susac-specific if absent from the healthy and MS cohorts, from under 1,200 published viral clones and from other ImmuneACCESS disease sequences. TCRdb passed the public sequencing reads through fastp at Q25 and MiXCR, retaining productive beta sequences. Each CDR3 protein appears once, grouped with its most common genes and DNA. The V and J calls here are based on TCRdb, not the publication. The sample table lists approximately 160,000 distinct CDR3 sequences, about 91% of them with a count of one. The ten most abundant clones make up 0.08% of the sample.

This receptor was obtained from a human donor in good health. The sequencing input was CD4+ T cells from PBMCs. The chain couples TRBV7-2 to TRBJ1-5, with TRBD1 perhaps the D gene, on 5 matching bases. The encoded CDR3 is CASSLPGGNQPQHF. In nucleotides, the sequence is TGTGCCAGCAGCCTCCCGGGGGGGAATCAGCCCCAGCATTTT. The variable domain in full, with residues beyond the CDR3 obtained from the reference TRBV7-2 and TRBJ1-5 genes, is GAGVSQSPSNKVTEKGKDVELRCDPISGHTALYWYRQSLGQGLEFLIYFQGNSAPDKSGLPSDRFSAERTGGSVSTLTIQRTQQEDSAVYLCASSLPGGNQPQHFGDGTRLSIL.